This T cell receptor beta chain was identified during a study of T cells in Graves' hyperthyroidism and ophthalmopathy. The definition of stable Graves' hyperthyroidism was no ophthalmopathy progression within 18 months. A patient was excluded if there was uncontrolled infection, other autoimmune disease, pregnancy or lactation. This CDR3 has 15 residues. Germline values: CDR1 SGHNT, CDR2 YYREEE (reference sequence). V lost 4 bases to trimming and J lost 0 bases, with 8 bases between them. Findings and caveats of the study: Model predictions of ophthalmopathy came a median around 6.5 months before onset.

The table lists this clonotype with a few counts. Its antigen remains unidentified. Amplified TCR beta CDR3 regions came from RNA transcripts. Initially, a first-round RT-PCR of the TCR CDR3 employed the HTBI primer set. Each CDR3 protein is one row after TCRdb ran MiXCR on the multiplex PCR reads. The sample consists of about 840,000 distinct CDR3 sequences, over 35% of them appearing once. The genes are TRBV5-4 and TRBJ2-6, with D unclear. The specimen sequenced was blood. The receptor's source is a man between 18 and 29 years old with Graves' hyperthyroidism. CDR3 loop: CASSDPTSGANVLTF. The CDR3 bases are TGTGCCAGCAGCGACCCTACCTCTGGGGCCAACGTCCTGACTTTC.